The following is a TCR beta chain sequence with its context. cDNA came from around 0.5 to 1 ug RNA primed by random hexamers. TCRdb fed the immunoSEQ multiplex PCR reads into MiXCR, producing one record per CDR3 protein. The sample consists of 400,000 or so distinct CDR3 sequences, approximately 85% of them appearing once. FACS enriched CD8+ TEMRA cells, while bulk CD8+ and CD4+ were negatively isolated. This entry comes from a study of CD8 T cells in Susac syndrome. V was pared by 7 bases and J by 3 bases, with 13 bases between. The CDR3 is made up of 14 amino acids. Looked up from germline, CDR1 is MNHEY and CDR2 is SMNVEV (reference sequence).

The TCR originated in a human donor with multiple sclerosis. This chain joins TRBV27 and TRBJ1-5; no reliable D call. The material sequenced was CD8+ T cells from PBMCs. The CDR3 DNA reads TGTGCCAGCACCCTCGGACGGAACAATCAGCCCCAGCATTTT. It specifies CASTLGRNNQPQHF.